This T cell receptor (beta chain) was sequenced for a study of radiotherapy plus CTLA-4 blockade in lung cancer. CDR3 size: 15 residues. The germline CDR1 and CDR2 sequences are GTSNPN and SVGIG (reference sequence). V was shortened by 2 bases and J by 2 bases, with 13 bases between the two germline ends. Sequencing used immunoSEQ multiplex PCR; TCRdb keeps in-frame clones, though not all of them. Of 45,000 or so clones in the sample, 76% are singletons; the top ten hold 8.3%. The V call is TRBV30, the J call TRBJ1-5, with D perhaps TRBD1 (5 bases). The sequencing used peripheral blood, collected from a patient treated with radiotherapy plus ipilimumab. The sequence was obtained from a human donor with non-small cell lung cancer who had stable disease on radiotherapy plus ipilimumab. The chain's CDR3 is CAWSRGRGGNQPQHF. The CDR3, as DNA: TGTGCCTGGAGTAGAGGACGGGGCGGCAATCAGCCCCAGCATTTT.